This T cell receptor (beta chain) was recorded in a study of control samples from healthy donors and cancer patients. TCRdb's table, derived via immunoSEQ multiplex PCR, lists solely in-frame clones and lacks some. The table shows 90,000 to 110,000 clones, with approximately 90% occurring only once. This sequence was found in a woman in her forties or fifties in good health. Specimen: blood.

The CDR3 DNA is TGTGCCAGTAGTATAGAACTAGCGCCCACATTCACAGATACGCAGTATTTT. It specifies CASSIELAPTFTDTQYF. The chain employs TRBV19 and TRBJ2-3; 7 bases map to TRBD2. Germline V gene sequence: CDR1 LNHDA, CDR2 SQIVND (reference sequence). V trimming: 0 bases; J trimming: 2 bases; junction bases outside the gene matches: 8. CDR3 size: 17 residues.